Listed below are T cell receptor beta chains from one sample, sequenced in a study of blood T cells in healthy people across ages. TCRdb itself ran the 5' RACE reads through MiXCR, one entry per CDR3 protein. The table lists about 1.4 million distinct CDR3 sequences, approximately 59% of them singletons. The material sequenced was blood. The receptors originated from a man between 18 and 35 years old in good health. The CDR3 runs from the conserved cysteine through the conserved F or W. The D gene is left open where the match is weak. Size is omitted from some rows. Given values are once, few, many or a class for expanded clones.

j_call,d_call,v_call,clone_size,cdr3_nt,cdr3_aa
TRBJ2-1,TRBD1,TRBV20-1,.,TGCAGTGCTAGCCAGACAGGGGGCGCCGACAATGAGCAGTTCTTC,CSASQTGGADNEQFF
TRBJ2-7,.,TRBV12-3/TRBV12-4,.,TGTGCCAGCAGTTTATCTTTCAGTGAGCAGTACTTC,CASSLSFSEQYF
TRBJ2-1,.,TRBV5-1,.,TGCGCCAGCAGCCGAAGACAGGAACGTACGAATGAGCAGTTCTTC,CASSRRQERTNEQFF
TRBJ2-5,TRBD2,TRBV11-2,.,TGTGCCAGCAGCTTAATCCCAGTCGATTCTAGCGGGAGAGGAGGTCAAGAGACCCAGTACTTC,CASSLIPVDSSGRGGQETQYF
TRBJ2-7,.,TRBV20-1,.,TGCAGTGCAAAGCGGGCGCTAGAATTCGTCGAGCAGTACTTC,CSAKRALEFVEQYF
TRBJ2-3,TRBD2,TRBV6-1,.,TGTGCCAGCACCAAGCTTAGCGGGTCGAGCACAGATACGCAGTATTTT,CASTKLSGSSTDTQYF
TRBJ1-2,TRBD1,TRBV29-1,.,TGCAGCGTTGTGGTGGGCAGGGGGCATGGCTACACCTTC,CSVVVGRGHGYTF
TRBJ2-7,TRBD2,TRBV10-3,.,TGTGCCATCAGTGGATCGACTAGCGGGGTTTACAATGAGCAGTACTTC,CAISGSTSGVYNEQYF
TRBJ1-2,.,TRBV20-1,.,TGCAGTGCTAGAGGTACCGGGACGTATGGTGGCTACACCTTC,CSARGTGTYGGYTF
TRBJ1-1,.,TRBV3-1,.,TGTGCCAGCAGCGAATCGGTCCGTAACACTGAAGCTTTCTTT,CASSESVRNTEAFF
TRBJ2-1,TRBD2,TRBV6-6,.,TGTGCCAGCAGTACCCTTAGCGGGAGGGCCGATGAGCAGTTCTTC,CASSTLSGRADEQFF
TRBJ1-2,.,TRBV29-1,few,TGCAGCGTTGGTTATCGGGATAACTATGGCTACACCTTC,CSVGYRDNYGYTF
TRBJ2-1,.,TRBV24-1,.,TGTGCCACCAGTGATCTCAATGAGCAGTTCTTC,CATSDLNEQFF
TRBJ2-3,.,TRBV7-2,.,TGTGCCAGCACCTTTCGTGGGGCATCTAGCACAGATACGCAGTATTTT,CASTFRGASSTDTQYF
TRBJ2-3,.,TRBV12-3/TRBV12-4,.,TGTGCCAGCAGTCACACCCGGGAGAAGGGAAGAGATACGCAGTATTTT,CASSHTREKGRDTQYF
TRBJ2-5,TRBD1,TRBV28,.,TGTGCCAGCACCAACAGGGGCCTGTGGGAGACCCAGTACTTC,CASTNRGLWETQYF
TRBJ2-7,.,TRBV20-1,.,TGCAGTGCTAGGGGGAAGGTTGGCAGGGTGGGGTACGAGCAGTACTTC,CSARGKVGRVGYEQYF
TRBJ2-7,.,TRBV27,.,TGTGCCAGCAGTTCTCCCACGGGGGCCGTCTACGAGCAGTACTTC,CASSSPTGAVYEQYF
TRBJ2-2,TRBD2,TRBV20-1,.,TGCAGTGCTGCGGTAGCGGGGGGCGGGTCCGGGGAGCTGTTTTTT,CSAAVAGGGSGELFF
TRBJ2-2,TRBD1,TRBV29-1,.,TGCAGCGTTGAAAAGGGACAGGGAATCACCGGGGAGCTGTTTTTT,CSVEKGQGITGELFF
TRBJ1-6,.,TRBV4-3,.,TGCGCCAGCAGCCAAGAGGGGTTTCATAATTCACCCCTCCACTTT,CASSQEGFHNSPLHF
TRBJ2-1,.,TRBV7-2,few,TGTGCCAGCAGATTAGATTCTCCAGTCCATGAGCAGTTCTTC,CASRLDSPVHEQFF
TRBJ2-7,TRBD1,TRBV6-5,.,TGTGCCAGCATGCTAGGGACAGGGAACGAGCAGTACTTC,CASMLGTGNEQYF
TRBJ2-7,.,TRBV29-1,.,TGCAGCGTTGGGGGACTTGAGGGCGAGCAGTACTTC,CSVGGLEGEQYF
TRBJ2-3,.,TRBV4-3,.,TGCGCCAGCAGCCAAGATCTGCAGGATACGCAGTATTTT,CASSQDLQDTQYF
TRBJ2-5,.,TRBV7-9,.,TGTGCCAGCAGCCTCCTTCATGGAGAGACCCAGTACTTC,CASSLLHGETQYF
TRBJ1-5,.,TRBV25-1,few,TGTGCCAGCAGTGAATCCGGCAAGAATCAGCCCCAGCATTTT,CASSESGKNQPQHF
TRBJ1-1,.,TRBV19,.,TGTGCCAGTAGTATCGACAGGTTGAACACTGAAGCTTTCTTT,CASSIDRLNTEAFF
TRBJ1-1,TRBD1,TRBV11-2,.,TGTGCCAGCAGGGGTGACAGGGGAGATGCTTTCTTT,CASRGDRGDAFF
TRBJ1-4,.,TRBV18,.,TGTGCCAGCTCACTCCACGGACTAGTAGCAACTAATGAAAAACTGTTTTTT,CASSLHGLVATNEKLFF
TRBJ2-6,.,TRBV20-1,.,TGCAGTGCAGGGGGGAGGACCGCCTCTGGGGCCAACGTCCTGACTTTC,CSAGGRTASGANVLTF
TRBJ1-2,.,TRBV7-2,.,TGTGCCAGCAGCGCCGCCCGGTGGGGCGGGGGCTACACCTTC,CASSAARWGGGYTF
TRBJ2-7,.,TRBV6-1,.,TGTGCCAGCTGTGTATACGGCTACGAGCAGTACTTC,CASCVYGYEQYF
TRBJ1-1,TRBD1,TRBV28,.,TGTGCCAGCAGTGGGGGGACAGGGGATTGGAACACTGAAGCTTTCTTT,CASSGGTGDWNTEAFF
TRBJ2-6,TRBD1,TRBV5-6,.,TGTGCCAGCAGCTTGTTAGGGACAGGAAGCTCTGGGGCCAACGTCCTGACTTTC,CASSLLGTGSSGANVLTF
TRBJ1-2,.,TRBV6-6,.,TGTGCCAGCGGACCGGGGACCCACCTCCCCAACTACGGCTACACCTTC,CASGPGTHLPNYGYTF
TRBJ1-6,.,TRBV27,.,TGTGCCAGCAGTCCCTACCAGGGGAGTGACTCACCCCTCCACTTT,CASSPYQGSDSPLHF
TRBJ2-5,.,TRBV14,few,TGTGCCAGCAGCCATGCCTCCACCTCCCCGCAAGAGACCCAGTACTTC,CASSHASTSPQETQYF
TRBJ2-1,TRBD2,TRBV7-2,.,TGTGCCAGCAGCTTAACTGGGCGGGAGAGCTGCAATGAGCAGTTCTTC,CASSLTGRESCNEQFF
TRBJ2-3,TRBD2,TRBV6-4,many,TGTGCCAGCAGTGACCTAGCGGGAGGAGACACAGATACGCAGTATTTT,CASSDLAGGDTDTQYF
TRBJ2-4,.,TRBV5-1,.,TGCGCCAGCAGCGCGGACAGACCAAACATTCAGTACTTC,CASSADRPNIQYF
TRBJ1-1,.,TRBV4-1,.,TGCGCCAGCAGCCAAGATCTGGGGGCAGGGACCTACATGAACACTGAAGCTTTCTTT,CASSQDLGAGTYMNTEAFF
TRBJ2-1,TRBD1,TRBV10-3,.,TGTGCCATCAGCGCCGGGACAGGAAACAATGAGCAGTTCTTC,CAISAGTGNNEQFF
TRBJ2-4,.,TRBV20-1,.,TGCAGTGCTAGAGATCTGGCGGGAACCAAAAACATTCAGTACTTC,CSARDLAGTKNIQYF
TRBJ1-3,.,TRBV4-1,.,TGCGCCAGCAGCCAAGTACGGAACTCTGGAAACACCATATATTTT,CASSQVRNSGNTIYF
TRBJ1-5,TRBD1,TRBV10-3,.,TGTGCCATCAGTGAAGGGACAGCGAGCTGGGGTCAGCCCCAGCATTTT,CAISEGTASWGQPQHF
TRBJ2-2,.,TRBV9,.,TGTGCCAGCAGCGGACCCCCCCCTAGCCCCGGGGAGCTGTTTTTT,CASSGPPPSPGELFF
TRBJ2-1,.,TRBV11-2,.,TGTGCCAGCAGCAAAAAAGGTTACAATGAGCAGTTCTTC,CASSKKGYNEQFF
TRBJ2-1,.,TRBV20-1,.,TGCAGTAGAACTTGGTACAATGAGCAGTTCTTC,CSRTWYNEQFF
TRBJ1-2,.,TRBV6-5,.,TGTGCCAGCAGTTCAAAGACAGATGGCTACACCTTC,CASSSKTDGYTF
TRBJ2-3,TRBD2,TRBV20-1,.,TGCAGTGTCCAGCGGGAGCCGGATACGCAGTATTTT,CSVQREPDTQYF
TRBJ2-1,.,TRBV7-9,.,TGTGCCGGCAGCGGAGGGAGAAATGAGCAGTTCTTC,CAGSGGRNEQFF
TRBJ2-1,.,TRBV14,.,TGTGCCAGCAGCCAAGGCCTTCGCAGGTCGAAGTTCTTC,CASSQGLRRSKFF
TRBJ2-1,.,TRBV6-2/TRBV6-3,few,TGTGCCAGCAGTAGCCTAGTTCGGACAGCTACCTACAATGAGCAGTTCTTC,CASSSLVRTATYNEQFF
TRBJ2-5,TRBD1,TRBV7-8,.,TGTGCCAGCAGCTTAAGGACAGGGTTATTGGAGACCCAGTACTTC,CASSLRTGLLETQYF
TRBJ1-2,.,TRBV7-9,many,TGTGCCAGCAGCTTAGTGGAAGACACCTATGGCTACACCTTC,CASSLVEDTYGYTF
TRBJ1-2,TRBD1,TRBV6-5,few,TGTGCCAGCAGTTACGGACAGGGTCTCTATGGCTACACCTTC,CASSYGQGLYGYTF
TRBJ2-1,.,TRBV20-1,.,TGCAGTGCTAGGCCTAGGGGCTCCTACAATGAGCAGTTCTTC,CSARPRGSYNEQFF
TRBJ1-6,.,TRBV7-8,.,TGTGCCAGCAGCCAAAGAATAACAGGGATACCCCTCCACTTT,CASSQRITGIPLHF
TRBJ2-5,.,TRBV25-1,once,TGTGCCAGCAGTGCCGGCCGAAGGGGAGGCCAAGAGACCCAGTACTTC,CASSAGRRGGQETQYF